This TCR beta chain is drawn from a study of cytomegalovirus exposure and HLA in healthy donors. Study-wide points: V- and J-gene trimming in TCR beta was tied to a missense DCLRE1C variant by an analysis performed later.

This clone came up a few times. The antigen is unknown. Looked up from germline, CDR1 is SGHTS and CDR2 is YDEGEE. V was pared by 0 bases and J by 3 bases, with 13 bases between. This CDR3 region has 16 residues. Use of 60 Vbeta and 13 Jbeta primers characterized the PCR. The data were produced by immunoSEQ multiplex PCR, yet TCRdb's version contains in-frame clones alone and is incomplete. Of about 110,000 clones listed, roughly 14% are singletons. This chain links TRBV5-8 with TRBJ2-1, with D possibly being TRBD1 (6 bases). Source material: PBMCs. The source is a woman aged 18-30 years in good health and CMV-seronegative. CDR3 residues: CASSLVFRTVYNEQFF. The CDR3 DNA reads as TGTGCCAGCAGCTTGGTGTTTAGGACAGTCTACAATGAGCAGTTCTTC.